Each of the 20 T cell receptor beta chains below was sequenced from the same sample in a study of T cells of healthy individuals. MiXCR was run by TCRdb on the 5' RACE reads, yielding one entry per CDR3 protein. The sample has tens of thousands of distinct CDR3 sequences, roughly 5.1% seen once. These receptors came from a female donor in good health.

This clonotype was recorded at least ten times. This chain links TRBV4-3 with TRBJ1-3; D might be TRBD1 (5 bases). CDR3 length equals 18 residues. V was trimmed by 1 base and J by 0 bases, leaving 16 bases between them. The germline CDR1 and CDR2 sequences are LGHNA and YSLEER. CDR3 region: CASSQGRGGISSGNTIYF. CDR3 coding DNA: TGCGCCAGCAGCCAAGGAAGGGGAGGGATAAGCTCTGGAAACACCATATATTTT.

This clonotype was seen repeatedly, ten times or more. CDR3 region: CSASEPGGRPDNEQFF. The CDR3 nucleotides read TGCAGTGCTAGTGAGCCGGGGGGTAGACCCGACAATGAGCAGTTCTTC. The chain employs TRBV20-1 and TRBJ2-1; 7 bases fit TRBD2. The CDR3 spans 16 residues. The trim removed 3 bases at V and 5 bases at J, leaving 13 bases unmatched. Germline assignment: CDR1 DFQATT and CDR2 SNEGSKA (reference sequence).

In its sample, this clonotype was seen a few times. The chain combines TRBV20-1 with TRBJ2-1; D remains ambiguous. Trimming took off 0 bases at V and 9 bases at J, with 6 bases between the two ends. In germline, CDR1 is DFQATT, CDR2 SNEGSKA (reference sequence). This CDR3 region has 11 residues. The CDR3 DNA reads TGCAGTGCTAGAGATAATCTTGAGCAGTTCTTC. Protein product: CSARDNLEQFF.

This clonotype was recorded at least ten times. V gene TRBV9 combines with J gene TRBJ2-1, with TRBD2 matching 12 bases. The CDR3 extends over 16 amino acids. Germline values: CDR1 SGDLS, CDR2 YYNGEE. V dropped 8 bases and J dropped 7; count of bases not matched to a gene: 13. The CDR3 DNA sequence: TGTGCCAGTTCCCCTAGCGGGAGGGCCGTTTCAAATGAGCAGTTCTTC. Its protein is CASSPSGRAVSNEQFF.

This chain joins TRBV6-5 and TRBJ1-2; D possibly corresponds to TRBD1 (5 bases). Germline loops: CDR1 MNHEY, CDR2 SVGAGI. The V gene lost 6 bases and the J gene lost 8 bases, with 16 bases spanning the gap. The CDR3 consists of 13 residues. CDR3 protein: CASSLLDTSGYTF. The CDR3 coding sequence is TGTGCCAGCAGCCTCCTGGACACGTCCGGCTACACCTTC.

This clonotype was observed at least ten times. The chain couples TRBV4-1 to TRBJ1-1, with TRBD1 as a possible D gene (6 bases). This CDR3 region has 18 residues. V shed 2 bases and J shed 0 bases, with 19 bases lying between them. The germline gives CDR1 MGHRA, CDR2 YSYEKL. The CDR3 nucleotides read TGCGCCAGCAGCCAACTTATAAACAGGGAGAACCTGAACACTGAAGCTTTCTTT. Translating it yields CASSQLINRENLNTEAFF.

This clonotype was recorded at least ten times. The rearrangement joins TRBV4-2 to TRBJ1-1, with D possibly TRBD1 on 5 matching bases. Germline V gene lookup returns CDR1 LGHNA and CDR2 YNFKEQ. Trimming stripped 1 base from V and 3 bases from J, with 12 bases between. The CDR3 extends over 15 amino acids. CDR3 DNA sequence: TGTGCCAGCAGCCAAGGCCATGGGGCCCACACTGAAGCTTTCTTT. It encodes CASSQGHGAHTEAFF.

This clonotype was seen at least ten times. The rearrangement joins TRBV5-6 to TRBJ1-5; unclear D gene. Germline V gives CDR1 SGHDT, CDR2 YYEEEE. Trimming shortened V by 4 bases and J by 4 bases, and 18 bases separated the two germline ends. The CDR3 is 16 residues long. CDR3 bases: TGTGCCAGCAGCCCGAGGACCTCACCGGGGAATCAGCCCCAGCATTTT. Protein: CASSPRTSPGNQPQHF. The complete variable domain, with remaining parts taken from reference TRBV5-6 and TRBJ1-5, reads DAGVTQSPTHLIKTRGQQVTLRCSPKSGHDTVSWYQQALGQGPQFIFQYYEEEERQRGNFPDRFSGHQFPNYSSELNVNALLLGDSALYLCASSPRTSPGNQPQHFGDGTRLSIL.

At least ten counts were recorded for this clonotype. J is TRBJ1-5 and V is TRBV7-2; D possibly corresponds to TRBD1 (5 bases). The germline CDR1 and CDR2 sequences are SGHTA and FQGNSA. This CDR3 has 14 amino acids. Trimming removed 1 base from V and 9 bases from J, with 13 bases in between. The chain's CDR3 is CASSLERGRSPQHF. CDR3 coding DNA: TGTGCCAGCAGCTTAGAGCGGGGCCGCTCGCCCCAGCATTTT.

This clonotype was observed at least ten times. The rearrangement uses TRBV9 and TRBJ2-2; 11 bases align to TRBD2. The germline CDR1 and CDR2 sequences are SGDLS and YYNGEE. The CDR3 spans 15 residues. V shed 3 bases, J shed 6 bases, and the junction held 4 bases outside the gene matches. CDR3 in amino acids: CASSALAGGAGELFF. The DNA for the CDR3 is TGTGCCAGCAGCGCCCTAGCGGGAGGAGCCGGGGAGCTGTTTTTT.

The table lists this clonotype with many counts. This chain joins TRBV29-1 and TRBJ2-7; 8 nucleotides match TRBD2. The CDR3 length is 15 residues. CDR1 and CDR2 from the germline V gene are SQVTM and ANQGSEA. The junction had 12 bases not matched to a gene; V was cut back by 2 bases and J by 6 bases. The CDR3 reads CSVEYDSGSRVEQYF. The CDR3 DNA follows: TGCAGCGTTGAATATGACAGCGGGAGTAGAGTCGAGCAGTACTTC.

This clonotype has just a few counts. The chain couples TRBV18 to TRBJ1-1; D remains unclear. Trimming pared 2 bases from V and 8 bases from J, leaving 9 bases between. The CDR3 is 12 residues long. Germline values: CDR1 KGHSH, CDR2 LQKENI. The CDR3 is CASSPYIGEAFF. CDR3 coding DNA: TGTGCCAGCTCACCATACATTGGAGAAGCTTTCTTT. The full variable domain, completed using reference TRBV18 and TRBJ1-1, is NAGVMQNPRHLVRRRGQEARLRCSPMKGHSHVYWYRQLPEEGLKFMVYLQKENIIDESGMPKERFSAEFPKEGPSILRIQQVVRGDSAAYFCASSPYIGEAFFGQGTRLTVV.

At least ten counts were recorded for this clonotype. The rearrangement links TRBV11-2 to TRBJ2-3, with a weak D call TRBD1 (6 bases). Germline lookup yields CDR1 SGHAT and CDR2 FQNNGV. The CDR3 spans 16 residues. Trimming shortened V by 1 base and J by 4 bases, and 15 bases separated the two germline ends. CDR3 sequence reads: CASSLVGQDLADTQYF. CDR3 DNA sequence: TGTGCCAGCAGCTTAGTGGGACAAGATTTGGCAGATACGCAGTATTTT.

The V gene is TRBV6-6, the J gene TRBJ2-2; 9 positions agree with TRBD2. Losses at the gene ends were 5 bases for V and 6 bases for J; bases not matched to a gene: 10. The CDR3 loop spans 16 amino acids. Germline V gene data show CDR1 as MNHNY and CDR2 as SVGAGI (reference sequence). DNA for the CDR3: TGTGCCAGCAGTCCCCGTAATAGCGGGGGCGCCGGGGAGCTGTTTTTT. This encodes CASSPRNSGGAGELFF.

This clonotype was detected ten times or more. The chain recombines TRBV11-1 with TRBJ2-1, with 10 bases fitting TRBD2. CDR1 and CDR2 from the germline V gene are SGHAT and FQDESV (reference sequence). The trim removed 1 base at V and 13 bases at J, leaving 10 bases unmatched. The CDR3 loop spans 15 amino acids. CDR3 nucleotide sequence: TGTGCCAGCAGCTTAGAAGGTAGCGGGAGGCACCCCCAGTTCTTC. Amino acids: CASSLEGSGRHPQFF.

This clonotype came up a few times. V usage is TRBV4-1 and J usage is TRBJ1-1; no reliable D call. V shed 5 bases and J shed 7 bases, with 20 bases lying between them. This CDR3 spans 15 amino acids. Germline lookup yields CDR1 MGHRA and CDR2 YSYEKL. The CDR3 region has the DNA TGCGCCAGCAGCGAGGCCGGTACAAGGGTAGGTGAAGCTTTCTTT. Residues: CASSEAGTRVGEAFF.

The sample holds many counts of this clonotype. This CDR3 reads CSVEGQGGDTQYF. The DNA of the CDR3 is TGCAGCGTTGAGGGACAGGGAGGAGATACGCAGTATTTT. The rearrangement links TRBV29-1 to TRBJ2-3; 9 positions agree with TRBD1. The germline V gene has CDR1 SQVTM and CDR2 ANQGSEA. This CDR3 comprises 13 residues. V shed 3 bases and J 5 bases; nucleotides not matched to a gene: 3.

This clonotype has ten or more counts. The chain employs TRBV29-1 and TRBJ2-7; 7 bases are shared with TRBD2. Germline assignment: CDR1 SQVTM and CDR2 ANQGSEA. J was trimmed by 0 bases and V by 6 bases; bases with no gene match: 14. The CDR3 is 16 residues long. The CDR3 bases are TGCAGCGTGGGGGGGGTCGGTACAGCGAGCTCCTACGAGCAGTACTTC. It specifies CSVGGVGTASSYEQYF.

The chain is built from TRBV15 and TRBJ1-5; D is unresolved. Trimming pared 1 base from V and 6 bases from J, leaving 13 bases between. Per the germline V gene, CDR1 is LNHNV and CDR2 is YYDKDF (reference sequence). This CDR3 is 15 amino acids long. CDR3 protein: CATSRGAAPSQPQHF. As DNA, the CDR3 is TGTGCCACCAGCAGAGGTGCCGCCCCGAGTCAGCCCCAGCATTTT. Drawing the rest from reference TRBV15 and TRBJ1-5, the complete variable domain is DAMVIQNPRYQVTQFGKPVTLSCSQTLNHNVMYWYQQKSSQAPKLLFHYYDKDFNNEADTPDNFQSRRPNTSFCFLDIRSPGLGDTAMYLCATSRGAAPSQPQHFGDGTRLSIL.

This clonotype was seen a handful of times. This chain connects TRBV20-1 to TRBJ1-5; D call uncertain. This CDR3 has 19 amino acids. Trimming left V 1 base short and J 2 bases short, with 24 bases between. CDR1 is DFQATT and CDR2 is SNEGSKA in the germline V gene (reference sequence). CDR3 bases: TGCAGTGCTAGAGGGAGGATGTTTAGAGCCAAGGGTGGCAATCAGCCCCAGCATTTT. It codes for CSARGRMFRAKGGNQPQHF.